These 28 T cell receptor beta chains originate from one sample sequenced in a study of neurological immune-mediated disorders. From the 5' RACE reads, TCRdb called clonotypes with MiXCR, one entry per CDR3 protein. The sample contains 59,000 or so distinct CDR3 sequences, about an eighth of which appear only once. Sequenced input: PBMCs. The receptors were gathered from a woman in her fifties or sixties with HTLV-1-associated myelopathy (HAM/TSP).

This clonotype was seen repeatedly, ten times or more. The gene calls are TRBV20-1 and TRBJ2-1, with 8 nucleotides matching TRBD2. Germline CDR1 and CDR2: DFQATT and SNEGSKA (reference sequence). The trim removed 6 bases at V and 4 bases at J, leaving 20 bases unmatched. The CDR3 spans 18 residues. The CDR3 protein is CSAHRGPLAGSGYNEQFF. In DNA form, the CDR3 reads TGCAGTGCCCATCGTGGACCTTTAGCGGGAAGTGGGTACAATGAGCAGTTCTTC.

Ten or more counts support this clonotype. CDR3 sequence reads: CASSSQGDEQFF. The CDR3 coding sequence is TGTGCCAGCAGCTCCCAGGGAGATGAGCAGTTCTTC. The chain joins TRBV13 to TRBJ2-1, with D perhaps given as TRBD1 or TRBD2 (5 bases each). V was pared by 4 bases and J by 8 bases, with 9 bases between. The CDR3 totals 12 residues. The germline CDR1 and CDR2 sequences are PRHDT and FYEKMQ (reference sequence).

This clonotype was counted many times. The chain combines TRBV12-3 or TRBV12-4 with TRBJ1-5; 10 bases map to TRBD1. This CDR3 comprises 15 residues. Unmatched junction bases numbered 2, after V lost 5 bases and J lost 1 base. CDR3 protein: CASSLTGGSNQPQHF. The CDR3, as DNA: TGTGCCAGCAGTCTGACAGGGGGCAGCAATCAGCCCCAGCATTTT.

This clonotype was counted at least ten times. J is TRBJ2-7 and V is TRBV10-3; D unresolved. The V gene's germline CDR1 is ENHRY and CDR2 SYGVKD. Trimming pared 4 bases from V and 0 bases from J, leaving 13 bases between. This CDR3 is built from 15 residues. The DNA of the CDR3 is TGTGCCATCAGTGTGACTCTCAGTAGCTCCTACGAGCAGTACTTC. Protein: CAISVTLSSSYEQYF.

This clonotype was seen repeatedly, ten times or more. The V call is TRBV28, the J call TRBJ2-1, with D perhaps TRBD2 (5 bases). The V end was cut by 3 bases, the J end by 4 bases, with 10 bases between. This CDR3 region has 14 residues. Germline lookup yields CDR1 MDHEN and CDR2 SYDVKM. CDR3: CASSLPSSYNEQFF. Written as DNA, the CDR3 is TGTGCCAGCAGTTTGCCTAGCAGTTACAATGAGCAGTTCTTC.

This clonotype appeared many times. The chain is built from TRBV5-1 and TRBJ2-3, with 8 bases aligning to TRBD2. The CDR3 has 15 residues. Losses at the gene ends were 0 bases for V and 2 bases for J; bases not matched to a gene: 2. Germline assignment: CDR1 SGHRS and CDR2 YFSETQ. In nucleotides, the CDR3 is TGCGCCAGCAGCTTGGATAGCGGGGTCACAGATACGCAGTATTTT. Protein sequence: CASSLDSGVTDTQYF. Based on the CDR3 plus reference TRBV5-1 and TRBJ2-3, the full variable domain is KAGVTQTPRYLIKTRGQQVTLSCSPISGHRSVSWYQQTPGQGLQFLFEYFSETQRNKGNFPGRFSGRQFSNSRSEMNVSTLELGDSALYLCASSLDSGVTDTQYFGPGTRLTVL.

In this sample, this clonotype turned up many times. J is TRBJ2-7 and V is TRBV7-9; D is unclear. This CDR3 contains 15 residues. Trimming cost V 6 bases and J 2 bases, with 17 bases left between them. Germline-derived CDR1 and CDR2 are SEHNR and FQNEAQ (reference sequence). The CDR3 reads CASSPYLGEPYEQYF. CDR3 sequence (DNA): TGTGCCAGCAGTCCTTACCTAGGCGAACCCTACGAGCAGTACTTC.

In this sample, this clonotype turned up many times. V is TRBV28 and J is TRBJ2-7, with D perhaps TRBD2 (6 bases). Germline-derived CDR1 and CDR2 are MDHEN and SYDVKM. The CDR3 spans 15 residues. Deletions cut 5 bases from V and 0 bases from J, with 14 bases between. The CDR3 DNA sequence: TGTGCCAGCAGTACCGGAGGGCAGACCTCCTACGAGCAGTACTTC. Amino acid sequence: CASSTGGQTSYEQYF.

This clonotype was seen at least ten times. The rearrangement joins TRBV6-5 to TRBJ1-1; D perhaps matches TRBD1 (6 bases). Germline V gene sequence: CDR1 MNHEY, CDR2 SVGAGI. Trimming stripped 4 bases from V and 7 bases from J, with 10 bases between. This CDR3 spans 12 amino acids. Here the CDR3 DNA reads TGTGCCAGCAGTTCGGACAGAGATGAAGCTTTCTTT. It codes for CASSSDRDEAFF.

This clonotype appeared a single time. Given a much more abundant clone one base away, this may be a read error. The chain employs TRBV5-1 and TRBJ2-3; D uncertain. From germline, CDR1 is SGHRS and CDR2 YFSETQ. V was pared by 6 bases and J by 5 bases, with 4 bases between. The CDR3 has 10 amino acids. The CDR3 DNA reads TGCGCCAGCATTGTAGATACGCAGTATTTT. This sequence encodes CASIVDTQYF.

Comments on this clonotype: One junction end does not reproduce the germline sequence, and a read error may be involved. The chain joins TRBV10-3 to TRBJ2-5; tentatively, D is TRBD1 (7 bases). This CDR3 region has 13 residues. Germline CDR1 reads ENHRY; CDR2 reads SYGVKD. CDR3 amino acids: CAMTGRGQDTQYF. Written as DNA, the CDR3 is TGTGCCATGACAGGGCGGGGACAAGATACCCAGTACTTC.

This clonotype was recorded at least ten times. The chain employs TRBV6-5 and TRBJ1-5, with TRBD1 as a possible D gene (6 bases). Germline V gives CDR1 MNHEY, CDR2 SVGAGI. The CDR3 totals 14 residues. V gave up 6 bases and J gave up 2 bases, with 11 bases separating them. As DNA, the CDR3 is TGTGCCAGCAGAGGGGGAGGGGGCAATCAGCCCCAGCATTTT. Residues: CASRGGGGNQPQHF.

This clonotype was seen at least ten times. The DNA for the CDR3 is TGTGCCAGCAGTTCAGGGAGTGTTATCACTGAAGCTTTCTTT. Its translation is CASSSGSVITEAFF. The V call is TRBV9, the J call TRBJ1-1, with D possibly being TRBD1 (5 bases). The V gene's germline CDR1 is SGDLS and CDR2 YYNGEE. The CDR3 is 14 amino acids. The V end lost 5 bases, the J end lost 4 bases, and 15 bases lay between the germline ends.

This clonotype was counted at least ten times. CDR3 in amino acids: CASSGGTSGSFYEQFF. As DNA, the CDR3 is TGCGCCAGCAGTGGCGGGACTAGCGGGAGTTTTTATGAGCAGTTCTTC. The V call is TRBV10-2, the J call TRBJ2-1; the match to TRBD2 covers 14 bases. Trimming removed 4 bases from V and 8 bases from J; junction bases left unmatched: 7. Germline loops: CDR1 WSHSY, CDR2 SAAADI. The CDR3 runs 16 residues.

This clonotype came up many times. Here the CDR3 DNA reads TGTGCCAGCTCCCTTGGCACAGATACGCAGTATTTT. Translated, it gives CASSLGTDTQYF. The rearrangement uses TRBV18 and TRBJ2-3; D is undetermined. This CDR3 contains 12 residues. V lost 6 bases and J 1 base, leaving 5 bases between the germline ends. Germline CDR1 and CDR2: KGHSH and LQKENI.

This clonotype was detected many times. The V gene is TRBV20-1, the J gene TRBJ1-1; no definite D call. Germline V gene sequence: CDR1 DFQATT, CDR2 SNEGSKA (reference sequence). Trimming stripped 6 bases from V and 1 base from J, with 12 bases between. The CDR3 runs 13 residues. This CDR3 is CSAPSGGNTEAFF. The CDR3 DNA reads TGCAGTGCCCCTTCGGGTGGGAACACTGAAGCTTTCTTT.

At least ten counts were recorded for this clonotype. CDR3 DNA: TGCAGCGTTCCCCTTGGAGGGGGCGCTTCCTACGAGCAGTACTTC. Its translation: CSVPLGGGASYEQYF. The J gene is TRBJ2-7, the V gene TRBV29-1; weak D call: TRBD1 (7 bases). V dropped 5 bases and J dropped 1 base, with 18 bases sitting between them. Germline assignment: CDR1 SQVTM and CDR2 ANQGSEA. This CDR3 has 15 residues.

This clonotype was seen ten or more times. This sequence joins TRBV6-5 and TRBJ2-5; D perhaps matches TRBD2 (6 bases). V lost 6 bases to trimming and J lost 6 bases, with 14 bases between them. Per germline, CDR1 MNHEY and CDR2 SVGAGI. The CDR3 sequence is 13 residues long. The CDR3 nucleotides are TGTGCCAGCAGGGCGCGGCGGGGAAAGACCCAGTACTTC. Amino acids: CASRARRGKTQYF.

This clonotype occurred many times. The chain uses TRBV7-9 and TRBJ2-5; D unresolved. V gave up 5 bases and J gave up 0 bases, with 7 bases separating them. CDR1 is SEHNR and CDR2 is FQNEAQ in the germline V gene (reference sequence). This CDR3 region has 13 residues. CDR3 DNA: TGTGCCAGCAGCCCGGAATACCAAGAGACCCAGTACTTC. Its protein is CASSPEYQETQYF.

This clonotype was picked up many times. The J gene is TRBJ2-3, the V gene TRBV5-1; 11 nucleotides agree with TRBD2. With 3 bases clipped from V and 4 bases from J, the junction kept 4 bases outside the gene matches. The CDR3 covers 15 residues. CDR1 and CDR2 (germline): SGHRS, YFSETQ. The CDR3 DNA reads as TGCGCCAGCAGCTCAACTAGCGGGAGTGCAGATACGCAGTATTTT. It specifies CASSSTSGSADTQYF.

At least ten counts were recorded for this clonotype. V is TRBV7-2 and J is TRBJ1-4; TRBD1 agrees at 9 bases. Germline trimming cut 1 base from V and 8 bases from J; bases unmatched to any gene: 5. CDR3 length equals 15 residues. Per germline, CDR1 SGHTA and CDR2 FQGNSA. CDR3 coding DNA: TGTGCCAGCAGCTTAGGGGGACAGGGTGGAGAAAAACTGTTTTTT. Protein: CASSLGGQGGEKLFF.

The table lists this clonotype with many counts. The CDR3 DNA follows: TGCAGTGCTAGGGGGGCAGCGGGAGTCGTCGGGGAGCTGTTTTTT. This translates into CSARGAAGVVGELFF. The rearrangement uses TRBV20-1 and TRBJ2-2, with 8 bases aligning to TRBD2. Per the germline V gene, CDR1 is DFQATT and CDR2 is SNEGSKA (reference sequence). The V gene end was trimmed by 3 bases and the J gene end by 7 bases; junction bases not matched to a gene: 10. This CDR3 has 15 amino acids.

This clonotype was observed many times. The CDR3 region is CSARDRRSISAAANNSPLHF. The CDR3 coding sequence is TGCAGTGCTAGAGATCGTCGATCGATCTCGGCGGCAGCGAATAATTCACCCCTCCACTTT. This chain joins TRBV20-1 and TRBJ1-6; no definite D call. CDR1 DFQATT and CDR2 SNEGSKA come from the germline V gene (reference sequence). The CDR3 length is 20 residues. The V gene lost 0 bases and the J gene lost 5 bases, with 26 bases spanning the gap.

The table lists this clonotype with many counts. The genes are TRBV20-1 and TRBJ2-1; TRBD2 agrees at 15 bases. Unmatched junction bases numbered 13, after V lost 3 bases and J lost 10 bases. Germline loops: CDR1 DFQATT, CDR2 SNEGSKA (reference sequence). CDR3 size: 17 residues. CDR3 DNA: TGCAGTGCTAGCCCAACTAGGACTAGCGGGAGGGACGTCGAGCAGTTCTTC. Translating gives CSASPTRTSGRDVEQFF.

This clonotype was counted at least ten times. V gene TRBV6-5 combines with J gene TRBJ2-3; no firm D call. Trimming took off 2 bases at V and 4 bases at J, with 7 bases between the two ends. CDR1 and CDR2 (germline): MNHEY, SVGAGI. The CDR3 extends over 13 amino acids. The CDR3 nucleotides read TGTGCCAGCAGTTACGGGCTGGCAGATACGCAGTATTTT. Translated, it gives CASSYGLADTQYF.

By share of the sample, this clonotype is medium-sized. DNA of the CDR3: TGTGCCAGCAGTTCTAACCGACAGGGTTCCAATGAAAAACTGTTTTTT. Translated: CASSSNRQGSNEKLFF. This chain joins TRBV27 and TRBJ1-4; the match to TRBD1 covers 7 bases. This CDR3 is built from 16 residues. The V gene end was trimmed by 4 bases and the J gene end by 5 bases; junction bases not matched to a gene: 10. Germline V gene data show CDR1 as MNHEY and CDR2 as SMNVEV (reference sequence). Together with reference TRBV27 and TRBJ1-4, the CDR3 gives the full variable domain: EAQVTQNPRYLITVTGKKLTVTCSQNMNHEYMSWYRQDPGLGLRQIYYSMNVEVTDKGDVPEGYKVSRKEKRNFPLILESPSPNQTSLYFCASSSNRQGSNEKLFFGSGTQLSVL.

This clonotype was found many times. The chain has TRBV20-1 and TRBJ2-2, with 8 positions matching TRBD2. CDR1 and CDR2 from the germline V gene are DFQATT and SNEGSKA (reference sequence). V shed 1 base and J 5 bases; nucleotides not matched to a gene: 6. This CDR3 contains 15 residues. The CDR3 loop is CSARGVAGLTGELFF. In DNA, the CDR3 is TGCAGTGCTAGAGGCGTAGCGGGATTGACCGGGGAGCTGTTTTTT.

This clonotype has just a few counts. At one end the junction does not follow the germline gene, possibly because of a read error. The gene calls are TRBV12-3 or TRBV12-4 and TRBJ2-7; D may be TRBD1 or TRBD2 (5 bases each). The CDR3 covers 12 residues. CDR3 bases: TGTGCCAGCAGCAATTACTACGGGACCGGTGCTTTC. It codes for CASSNYYGTGAF.